This TCR beta chain was recorded in a study of cytotoxic CD8 clonotypes in ibrutinib-treated CLL. About the study: The group held under twelve relapsed/refractory and 15 treatment-naive patients, with roughly 17 IGHV unmutated. Partial responders around 24, complete 2; roughly 12 progressed and around 15 stayed in remission by median 68 months. Study results and caveats: With treatment, public clonotypes, which were uncommon, either contracted or remained stable.

In germline, CDR1 is LNHDA, CDR2 SQIVND (reference sequence). This CDR3 is built from 15 residues. The ends lost 4 bases at V and 8 bases at J; junction bases unmatched: 11. Sequencing was performed with immunoSEQ multiplex PCR; in TCRdb, only in-frame clones are kept and a portion is missing. The sample includes some 130,000 clones, approximately 85% of them seen just once. Cryopreserved PBMCs yielded about 2 micrograms of genomic DNA for TCR beta libraries. For this clone: Its antigen is still unknown.

The TCR originated in a human donor with chronic lymphocytic leukemia. V and J are TRBV19 and TRBJ1-1; 9 bases align to TRBD1. Sequences were derived from PBMCs, sampled after 24 months of ibrutinib treatment. CDR3 sequence: CASSTMGDREFEAFF. The CDR3 DNA sequence: TGTGCCAGTAGTACGATGGGGGACAGGGAATTCGAAGCTTTCTTT.